The sequence of this TCR beta chain was determined in a study of T cell responses to AZD1222 COVID-19 vaccine. At the level of the study: Timing groups of about 4 and about 12 weeks for second doses were pooled. Whole-study findings and limits: Nearly half of spike-specific TCRs reportedly target variant regions that are unmutated in the B.1.351 and B.1.1.7 variants. Recipients of AZD1222 seropositive at baseline numbered only 5 to 7.

Details on this clone: Its antigen is unidentified.

Clones were read by immunoSEQ multiplex PCR, and TCRdb kept only the in-frame ones, dropping some. There are some 150,000 clones in the sample; 90% occur only once, and over 1.5% lies in the top ten. The CDR3 contains 12 residues. The germline CDR1 and CDR2 sequences are SGHNT and YENEEA. Trimming shortened V by 4 bases and J by 5 bases, and 8 bases separated the two germline ends. The TCR originated in an adult in good health. V gene TRBV11-3 combines with J gene TRBJ2-5; the D is unclear. The sample here was peripheral blood, taken on day 0 of AZD1222 vaccination. CDR3: CASSSRPETQYF. The DNA for the CDR3 is TGTGCCAGCAGCTCCAGGCCGGAGACCCAGTACTTC.